This T cell receptor (beta chain) was sequenced during a study of shared clonotypes between healthy human individuals. The protocol was immunoSEQ multiplex PCR, while the TCRdb copy is restricted to in-frame clones and leaves out a portion. The table has around 700,000 clones, 72% seen once. Among the donors, all were Caucasian adults who lived in Nashville, Tennessee. Germline lookup yields CDR1 GTSNPN and CDR2 SVGIG (reference sequence). CDR3 length: 12 residues. The table lists this clone with a few counts. Compared with germline, one end of the junction differs, possibly owing to a read error. V gene TRBV30 combines with J gene TRBJ2-7, with 8 bases fitting TRBD1. What was sequenced was memory CD4+ T cells sorted from blood. Subset described: CD45RA-negative fraction. The sequence derives from a woman aged 30 to 39 in good health. The CDR3: CAWSGTGGVPSF. CDR3 bases: TGTGCCTGGAGTGGCACAGGGGGAGTGCCCTCCTTC.